The source of this TCR beta chain is a study of a mutant IDH1 vaccine in newly diagnosed glioma. Across the study: Either 4-6 weeks after radiotherapy alone or alongside temozolomide, vaccination was begun. Males made up approximately 62% and females roughly 40% of treated patients, whose mean age was around 41 years. The earlier regimen, radiotherapy, temozolomide, or both, was most often both.

Comment on this clone: Its target is unknown.

Measured with immunoSEQ multiplex PCR; TCRdb has only the in-frame clones, and not every one. The profile shows about 32,000 clones, approximately 89% of them singletons. The sample's time point: week 47, end of study. One vaccine dose held 300 ug of mutant IDH1 20-mer peptide and came with topical imiquimod. Each donor presented with a new WHO grade 3 or 4 astrocytoma that tested IDH1-mutant and showed ATRX loss. Germline V lookup: CDR1 MNHEY, CDR2 SMNVEV (reference sequence). The junction had 6 bases not matched to a gene; V was cut back by 4 bases and J by 0 bases. The CDR3 is 16 amino acids. This TCR came from a man aged 35 to 55 with glioma. The source material was PBMCs, sampled from a glioma patient whose treatment included an IDH1 peptide vaccine. This chain uses TRBV27 with TRBJ2-1; 7 bases are a match to TRBD1. This chain's CDR3 is CASSSRDRSSYNEQFF. The CDR3 DNA is TGTGCCAGCAGTTCACGGGACAGAAGCTCCTACAATGAGCAGTTCTTC.